The 15 T cell receptor beta chains listed next were all sequenced from one sample in a study of cytomegalovirus exposure and HLA in healthy donors. In the PCR, 60 Vbeta and 13 Jbeta primers were used. Sequencing used immunoSEQ multiplex PCR; TCRdb keeps in-frame clones, though not all of them. Of 79,000 or so clones listed, roughly three quarters are singletons. Material: PBMCs. These receptors were obtained from a middle-aged woman in good health and CMV-seropositive.

V gene TRBV9 combines with J gene TRBJ2-5; D is undetermined. This CDR3 has 14 amino acids. Trimming took 0 bases from V and 5 from J, leaving 11 bases between them. Germline CDR1 reads SGDLS; CDR2 reads YYNGEE. The CDR3 region is CASSVGWARETQYF. CDR3 DNA sequence: TGTGCCAGCAGCGTAGGATGGGCGCGCGAGACCCAGTACTTC.

This sequence joins TRBV7-8 and TRBJ2-7; 8 positions match TRBD2. V lost 5 bases, J lost 9 bases, and 9 bases stayed unmatched. The germline V gene has CDR1 SGHVS and CDR2 FQNEAQ. The CDR3 is 13 residues long. CDR3 amino acids: CASSLGGAHRQYF. In DNA, the CDR3 is TGTGCCAGCAGCCTCGGGGGGGCGCACCGGCAGTACTTC.

The chain carries TRBV27 and TRBJ2-7; D gene uncertain. CDR1 MNHEY and CDR2 SMNVEV come from the germline V gene (reference sequence). This CDR3 comprises 14 residues. Trimming removed 6 bases from V and 7 bases from J, with 19 bases in between. The CDR3 coding sequence is TGTGCCAGCAGCTCTGTCTGGCCCCAGGAAGAGCAGTACTTC. This codes for CASSSVWPQEEQYF.

The chain links TRBV28 to TRBJ2-7; TRBD2 agrees at 7 bases. This CDR3 contains 13 residues. In germline, CDR1 is MDHEN, CDR2 SYDVKM. The V segment lost 2 bases and the J segment 4 bases; nucleotides outside the gene matches: 2. CDR3 protein: CASSLKAGYEQYF. CDR3 sequence (DNA): TGTGCCAGCAGTTTAAAAGCGGGATACGAGCAGTACTTC.

The chain links TRBV6-6 to TRBJ2-7; the match to TRBD2 covers 9 bases. Germline loops: CDR1 MNHNY, CDR2 SVGAGI (reference sequence). CDR3 length: 14 amino acids. The ends lost 6 bases at V and 3 bases at J; junction bases unmatched: 6. For the CDR3, the DNA is TGTGCCAGCAGCCGACTAGCGGAGGACTACGAGCAGTACTTC. Protein sequence: CASSRLAEDYEQYF.

CDR3 loop: CASGDRTRWAFF. CDR3 sequence (DNA): TGTGCCAGCGGAGACAGAACTCGGTGGGCTTTCTTT. The rearrangement links TRBV6-1 to TRBJ1-1, with D possibly TRBD1 on 5 matching bases. CDR1 and CDR2 (germline): MNHNS, SASEGT. CDR3 size: 12 residues. Trimming cost V 8 bases and J 11 bases, with 18 bases left between them.

The rearrangement uses TRBV10-3 and TRBJ1-5, with no clear D. The V gene's germline CDR1 is ENHRY and CDR2 SYGVKD. This CDR3 region has 12 residues. V was trimmed by 6 bases and J by 4 bases, leaving 7 bases between them. In nucleotides, the CDR3 is TGTGCCATCAGCGAAACTAATCAGCCCCAGCATTTT. It is translated as CAISETNQPQHF.

This clone showed up just a few times. The chain joins TRBV13 to TRBJ2-7; 10 bases agree with TRBD2. CDR1 PRHDT and CDR2 FYEKMQ come from the germline V gene (reference sequence). CDR3 size: 15 residues. Losses at the gene ends were 5 bases for V and 4 bases for J; bases not matched to a gene: 8. The CDR3 is CASSQYSGGAYEQYF. CDR3 DNA sequence: TGTGCCAGCAGCCAGTACAGCGGGGGGGCGTACGAGCAGTACTTC.

This rearrangement joins TRBV7-2 to TRBJ2-7, with D hard to call. This CDR3 contains 14 residues. The germline CDR1 and CDR2 sequences are SGHTA and FQGNSA. V gave up 4 bases and J gave up 3 bases, with 13 bases separating them. CDR3 amino acids: CASSSHGGVYEQYF. CDR3 nucleotide sequence: TGTGCCAGCAGCTCCCACGGCGGAGTCTACGAGCAGTACTTC.

The V call is TRBV28, the J call TRBJ2-6; perhaps TRBD2 as D (6 bases). The length of the CDR3 is 15 residues. With 8 bases removed from V and 1 base from J, the gap between germline ends came to 12 bases. Germline V gene data show CDR1 as MDHEN and CDR2 as SYDVKM. CDR3 nucleotide sequence: TGTGCCAGCCGGGAGAGCAGTTCTGGGGCCAACGTCCTGACTTTC. It encodes CASRESSSGANVLTF.

The chain carries TRBV29-1 and TRBJ2-1, with 11 bases fitting TRBD2. V gave up 6 bases and J gave up 4 bases; unmatched junction bases: 5. The CDR3 is made up of 14 amino acids. Germline CDR1 and CDR2: SQVTM and ANQGSEA. CDR3 loop: CSVRVAGGYNEQFF. The CDR3, as DNA: TGCAGCGTGCGCGTAGCGGGAGGGTACAATGAGCAGTTCTTC.

The gene calls are TRBV5-1 and TRBJ2-1, with D uncertain. Per germline, CDR1 SGHRS and CDR2 YFSETQ. The length of the CDR3 is 14 residues. Trimming pared 2 bases from V and 2 bases from J, leaving 8 bases between. CDR3 protein: CASSFGQTYNEQFF. The CDR3 nucleotides are TGCGCCAGCAGCTTTGGGCAAACCTACAATGAGCAGTTCTTC.

This CDR3 is CASSLHSGGTYEQYF. The CDR3 bases are TGTGCCAGCAGCTTACACTCCGGGGGGACTTACGAGCAGTACTTC. The chain employs TRBV11-1 and TRBJ2-7; 7 positions match TRBD2. The V segment lost 2 bases and the J segment 4 bases; nucleotides outside the gene matches: 8. Germline assignment: CDR1 SGHAT and CDR2 FQDESV (reference sequence). The CDR3 has 15 amino acids. The full variable domain, completed using reference TRBV11-1 and TRBJ2-7, is EAEVAQSPRYKITEKSQAVAFWCDPISGHATLYWYRQILGQGPELLVQFQDESVVDDSQLPKDRFSAERLKGVDSTLKIQPAELGDSAMYLCASSLHSGGTYEQYFGPGTRLTVT.

The J gene is TRBJ1-2, the V gene TRBV5-6; D is ambiguous. V lost 3 bases to trimming and J lost 0 bases, with 24 bases between them. CDR1 is SGHDT and CDR2 is YYEEEE in the germline V gene. The CDR3 is made up of 19 amino acids. Here the CDR3 DNA reads TGTGCCAGCAGCTGGACTACCGGGAGGTCTCGAAGTCCTAACTATGGCTACACCTTC. This gives the protein CASSWTTGRSRSPNYGYTF. The complete variable domain, with remaining parts taken from reference TRBV5-6 and TRBJ1-2, reads DAGVTQSPTHLIKTRGQQVTLRCSPKSGHDTVSWYQQALGQGPQFIFQYYEEEERQRGNFPDRFSGHQFPNYSSELNVNALLLGDSALYLCASSWTTGRSRSPNYGYTFGSGTRLTVV.

This sequence joins TRBV7-9 and TRBJ2-5, with D possibly matching TRBD2 (7 bases). The ends were cut back, 5 bases at V and 5 bases at J, with 24 bases in the middle. CDR1 SEHNR and CDR2 FQNEAQ come from the germline V gene (reference sequence). The CDR3 is 17 residues long. The CDR3: CASSPWEGGITTETQYF. In DNA, the CDR3 is TGTGCCAGCAGCCCCTGGGAGGGGGGGATTACAACGGAGACCCAGTACTTC. Full variable domain (missing parts from reference TRBV7-9 and TRBJ2-5): DTGVSQNPRHKITKRGQNVTFRCDPISEHNRLYWYRQTLGQGPEFLTYFQNEAQLEKSRLLSDRFSAERPKGSFSTLEIQRTEQGDSAMYLCASSPWEGGITTETQYFGPGTRLLVL.